This paragraph covers one T cell receptor beta chain sequence. Germline V CDR1 and CDR2: LGHDT, YNNKEL (reference sequence). Trimming at V came to 1 base and at J to 8 bases, leaving 5 bases not matched to a gene. The CDR3 consists of 14 residues. Generated by immunoSEQ multiplex PCR, the TCRdb table keeps only in-frame clones and is missing some. Among 150,000 to 200,000 clones listed, approximately 94% were seen once. This specimen comes from a study of control samples from healthy donors and cancer patients. This clonotype was sampled from a man aged 25-45 years in good health. V gene TRBV3-1 (or the pseudogene TRBV3-2) combines with J gene TRBJ1-3, with 7 positions matching TRBD1. Sequenced input: blood. Here the CDR3 reads CASSQGQGLHTIYF. The CDR3 region has the DNA TGTGCCAGCAGCCAAGGACAGGGATTGCACACCATATATTTT.